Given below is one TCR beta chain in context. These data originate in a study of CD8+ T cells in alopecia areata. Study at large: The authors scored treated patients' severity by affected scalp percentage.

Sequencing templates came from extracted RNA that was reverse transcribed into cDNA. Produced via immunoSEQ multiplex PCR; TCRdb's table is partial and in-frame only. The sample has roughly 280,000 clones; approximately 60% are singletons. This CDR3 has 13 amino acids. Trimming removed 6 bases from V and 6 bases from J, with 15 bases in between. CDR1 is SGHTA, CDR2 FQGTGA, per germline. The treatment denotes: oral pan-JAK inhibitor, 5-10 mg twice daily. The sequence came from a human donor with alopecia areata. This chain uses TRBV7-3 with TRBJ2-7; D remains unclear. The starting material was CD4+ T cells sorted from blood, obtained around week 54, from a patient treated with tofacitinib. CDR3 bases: TGTGCCAGCAGTTTTAAGACTGGTAGCGAGCAGTACTTC. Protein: CASSFKTGSEQYF.